The 7 T cell receptor beta chains given below trace back to one sample, sequenced in a study of OX40 agonist ivuxolimab in advanced cancers. Measured with immunoSEQ multiplex PCR; TCRdb has only the in-frame clones, and not every one. The table shows about 46,000 clones, with about 79% occurring only once. Source: CD4+ or CD8+ T cells sorted from blood, taken in a trial of the OX40 agonist ivuxolimab. The receptors stem from an adult with an advanced solid tumor such as melanoma, head and neck, liver or kidney cancer.

Relative to its sample, this clone is medium-sized. Other DNA sequences in the sample encode the same CDR3. The chain joins TRBV2 to TRBJ1-1; perhaps TRBD1 as D (5 bases). The V and J ends lost 4 bases and 1 base respectively, with 16 bases between them. This CDR3 contains 16 residues. Germline lookup yields CDR1 SNHLY and CDR2 FYNNEI. The CDR3 region has the DNA TGTGCCAGCAGTGGAGCGGGGGTAACTAGGAACACTGAAGCTTTCTTT. Translated: CASSGAGVTRNTEAFF.

CDR3 residues: CASRQHPNTEAFF. CDR3 DNA: TGTGCCAGCAGGCAACACCCGAACACTGAAGCTTTCTTT. The V call is TRBV2, the J call TRBJ1-1, with unresolved D. The germline CDR1 and CDR2 sequences are SNHLY and FYNNEI. The CDR3 contains 13 residues. Trimming took off 6 bases at V and 1 base at J, with 9 bases between the two ends.

The chain combines TRBV6-6 with TRBJ2-1; 7 nucleotides match TRBD1. Germline V lookup: CDR1 MNHNY, CDR2 SVGAGI (reference sequence). CDR3 size: 14 residues. With 7 bases clipped from V and 8 bases from J, the junction kept 11 bases outside the gene matches. CDR3 coding DNA: TGTGCCAGCATCGGGCAGGGGGTGGTCTATGAGCAGTTCTTC. This codes for CASIGQGVVYEQFF.

The sample holds a few counts of this clone. This chain links TRBV10-2 with TRBJ2-3, with D perhaps matching TRBD1 (7 bases). This CDR3 comprises 13 residues. CDR1 WSHSY and CDR2 SAAADI come from the germline V gene. The V end was cut by 5 bases, the J end by 8 bases, with 14 bases between. The CDR3 loop reads CASSFNQGGTQYF. The CDR3 DNA reads as TGCGCCAGCAGTTTCAACCAGGGGGGTACGCAGTATTTT.

There are a few counts of this clone. This chain uses TRBV15 with TRBJ2-3; no clear D gene. The CDR3 consists of 15 residues. V was trimmed by 1 base and J by 2 bases, leaving 10 bases between them. Germline CDR1 LNHNV, CDR2 YYDKDF (reference sequence). Here the CDR3 reads CATSRGPPATDTQYF. The DNA for the CDR3 is TGTGCCACCAGCAGAGGCCCCCCTGCCACAGATACGCAGTATTTT.

In this sample, this clone turned up once. The gene calls are TRBV27 and TRBJ2-7; a weak D match, TRBD2 (5 bases). The CDR3 is 14 residues long. Germline lookup yields CDR1 MNHEY and CDR2 SMNVEV (reference sequence). Trimming took 1 base from V and 1 from J, leaving 8 bases between them. The chain's CDR3 is CASSLFGESYEQYF. The CDR3 DNA reads TGTGCCAGCAGTTTATTCGGGGAGTCCTACGAGCAGTACTTC.

As to this clone: The same CDR3 also results from other DNA sequences found in this sample. The genes are TRBV18 and TRBJ2-5; 10 nucleotides agree with TRBD2. The junction had 10 bases not matched to a gene; V was cut back by 8 bases and J by 1 base. The germline gives CDR1 KGHSH, CDR2 LQKENI. This CDR3 comprises 16 residues. The CDR3 reads CASRTPLAGVQETQYF. CDR3 sequence (DNA): TGTGCCAGCCGAACGCCCCTAGCGGGGGTCCAAGAGACCCAGTACTTC.